This T cell receptor beta chain was captured by sequencing in a study of OX40 agonist ivuxolimab in advanced cancers. TCRdb keeps only in-frame clones here, not all; method: immunoSEQ multiplex PCR. The sample includes approximately 90,000 clones, 91% of them seen just once. The study sampled blood at baseline, cycle 4 day 1, and cycle 7 day 1. Germline assignment: CDR1 SGHRS and CDR2 YFSETQ. The CDR3 consists of 14 residues. V lost 0 bases and J lost 0, with 6 bases in between. The receptor comes from an adult with an advanced solid tumor such as melanoma, head and neck, liver or kidney cancer. This material consisted of CD4+ or CD8+ T cells sorted from blood, taken in a trial of the OX40 agonist ivuxolimab. The chain joins TRBV5-1 to TRBJ1-1, with no clear D. In DNA form, the CDR3 reads TGCGCCAGCAGCTTGGACATATTGAACACTGAAGCTTTCTTT. Translation gives CASSLDILNTEAFF. Full variable domain (remainder filled in from reference TRBV5-1 and TRBJ1-1): KAGVTQTPRYLIKTRGQQVTLSCSPISGHRSVSWYQQTPGQGLQFLFEYFSETQRNKGNFPGRFSGRQFSNSRSEMNVSTLELGDSALYLCASSLDILNTEAFFGQGTRLTVV.